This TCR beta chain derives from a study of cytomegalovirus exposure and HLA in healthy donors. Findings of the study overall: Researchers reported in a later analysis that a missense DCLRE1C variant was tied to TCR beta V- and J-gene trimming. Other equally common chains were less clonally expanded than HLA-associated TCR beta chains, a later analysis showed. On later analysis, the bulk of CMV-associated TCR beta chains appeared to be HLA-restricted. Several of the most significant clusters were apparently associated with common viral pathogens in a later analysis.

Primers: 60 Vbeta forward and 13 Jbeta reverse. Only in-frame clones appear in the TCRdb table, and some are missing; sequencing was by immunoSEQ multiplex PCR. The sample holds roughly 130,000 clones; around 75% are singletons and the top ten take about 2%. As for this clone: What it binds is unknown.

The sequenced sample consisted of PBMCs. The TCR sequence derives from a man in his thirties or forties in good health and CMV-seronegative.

This CDR3 is CASTRRVQETQYF. The CDR3 nucleotides read TGTGCCAGCACCAGGCGGGTGCAGGAGACCCAGTACTTC. This chain links TRBV6-1 with TRBJ2-5; D possibly corresponds to TRBD2 (5 bases). Looked up from germline, CDR1 is MNHNS and CDR2 is SASEGT. The CDR3 runs 13 residues. Deletions cut 7 bases from V and 5 bases from J, with 14 bases between.